This T cell receptor (beta chain) was retrieved from a study of blood T cell repertoires in COVID-19. As for the study in general: There were acute and convalescent COVID-19 samples, and they came from the United States, Italy and Spain. PBMCs, B-cell-depleted T cells, or T cells were the source of the cDNA or gDNA that made up the material.

Authors' analysis steps: Estimates of nucleated cell counts were drawn from the amplification of reference gene primers. Using immunoSEQ multiplex PCR, the repertoire was profiled, and TCRdb retains in-frame clones only, with some absent. V and J calls and clone size come straight from that table; D and trimming were deduced from the DNA. The table records a few hundred thousand clones, about 90% of them present only once. This CDR3 comprises 15 residues. Between the trimmed V and J ends, which lost 4 bases and 2 bases, there was a span of 14 bases. In germline, CDR1 is MDHEN, CDR2 SYDVKM. This receptor was obtained from a man aged 35-49 years with acute or convalescent COVID-19. The rearrangement joins TRBV28 to TRBJ1-1; perhaps TRBD1 as D (5 bases). The sample comprised peripheral blood. CDR3 sequence reads: CASSYRQLLNTEAFF. The CDR3 DNA follows: TGTGCCAGCAGTTATAGACAGCTACTAAACACTGAAGCTTTCTTT. Variable domain in full (rest from reference TRBV28 and TRBJ1-1): DVKVTQSSRYLVKRTGEKVFLECVQDMDHENMFWYRQDPGLGLRLIYFSYDVKMKEKGDIPEGYSVSREKKERFSLILESASTNQTSMYLCASSYRQLLNTEAFFGQGTRLTVV.